This entry is about one TCR beta chain. This record belongs to a study of T cell changes during pregnancy in multiple sclerosis. V lost 7 bases and J lost 9, with 16 bases in between. The CDR3 has 14 residues. Germline-derived CDR1 and CDR2 are SNHLY and FYNNEI. Here immunoSEQ multiplex PCR was the method, and the copy in TCRdb shows in-frame clones only, minus some. Here the sample spans tens of thousands of clones, roughly 91% being singletons. The material was peripheral blood, obtained in the first trimester of pregnancy. This receptor was obtained from a female donor with multiple sclerosis, enrolled in a pregnancy study. The V call is TRBV2, the J call TRBJ1-6; the D is unclear. In DNA, the CDR3 is TGTGCCAGCACGGGATTTCGGTGGGGTTCACCCCTCCACTTT. This codes for CASTGFRWGSPLHF.